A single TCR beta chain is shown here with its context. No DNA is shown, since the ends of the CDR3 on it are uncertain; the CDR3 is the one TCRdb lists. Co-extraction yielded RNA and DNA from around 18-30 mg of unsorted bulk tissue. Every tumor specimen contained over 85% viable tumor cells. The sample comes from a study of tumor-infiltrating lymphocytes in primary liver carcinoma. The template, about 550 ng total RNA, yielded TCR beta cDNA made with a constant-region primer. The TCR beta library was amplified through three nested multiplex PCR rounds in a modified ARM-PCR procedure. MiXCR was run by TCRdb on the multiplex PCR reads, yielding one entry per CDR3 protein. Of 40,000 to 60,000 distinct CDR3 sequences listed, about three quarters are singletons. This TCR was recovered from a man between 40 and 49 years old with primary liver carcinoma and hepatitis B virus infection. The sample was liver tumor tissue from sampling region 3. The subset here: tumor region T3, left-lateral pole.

CDR3 residues: CASSQDQGSIGSCFF. The chain uses TRBV4-1 and TRBJ2-2; the table calls TRBD1, which could not be checked here. Germline CDR1 is MGHRA and CDR2 is YSYEKL. From its first to its last residue, the CDR3 has 15 amino acids.